The rows below give T cell receptor beta chains drawn from one sample of a study of human T cells and chemical hapten exposure. Using its own MiXCR run on the RACE reads, TCRdb lists one record per CDR3 protein. This sample has around 120,000 distinct CDR3 sequences; roughly 14% occur once, and the top ten carry approximately 3%. Sequencing was performed on whole blood, taken in connection with sensitization to the hapten diphenylcyclopropenone (DPC). The receptor source for this set is a woman in her late teens or twenties with alopecia areata. Some clones in this sample may be carry-over from other donors' samples. Both conserved end residues are trimmed from each CDR3. The D gene is left open where the match is weak.

v_call	d_call	cdr3_aa
TRBV27	.	ASSFDRRNTEAF
TRBV6-5	TRBD1	ASSYSRDSTGELF
TRBV7-2	.	ASSLARLNGDEQY
TRBV12-3/TRBV12-4	TRBD2	ASSFLAGGRDEQY
TRBV5-1	.	ASSPRDGSNQPQH
TRBV2	.	ASIQPGHQKAEAF
TRBV12-3/TRBV12-4	.	ASSYGKEKLF
TRBV9	TRBD2	ASSGRPGGTGELF
TRBV6-5	.	ASSWEWRANTEAF
TRBV20-1	.	SASRVLNTEAF
TRBV7-9	.	ASSENAGPENSGANVLT
TRBV7-8	.	ASSLTGFRSYEQY
TRBV3-1	TRBD1	ASSQRQGTGDTEAF